The TCR beta chain under discussion was sequenced for a study of T cells in Graves' hyperthyroidism and ophthalmopathy. General observations from the study: Ophthalmopathy cases were set apart from stable hyperthyroidism by a 13 V-J model.

Amplified regions were TCR beta CDR3 sequences from RNA transcripts. Carried out on the TCR CDR3, a first-round RT-PCR used the HTBI primer set. TCRdb reanalysed the multiplex PCR reads using MiXCR and keeps one entry per CDR3 protein. The data show hundreds of thousands of distinct CDR3 sequences, with around 13% seen just once and more than 8.5% held by the top ten. The CDR3 is 15 residues long. Germline trimming cut 4 bases from V and 2 bases from J; bases unmatched to any gene: 8. CDR1 and CDR2 (germline): SGHTA, FQGNSA. The diagnostic basis comprised clinical symptoms, serum thyroxine and TRAb, thyroid ultrasound and orbital computed tomography. This clonotype was detected ten times or more. The antigen is undetermined.

Sequences were obtained from blood. This TCR was sampled from a young woman with Graves' hyperthyroidism. This chain links TRBV7-2 with TRBJ2-7, with 7 bases aligning to TRBD1. CDR3 region: CASSSRTGLTYEQYF. CDR3 bases: TGTGCCAGCAGCTCCCGGACAGGCCTGACCTACGAGCAGTACTTC.